This TCR beta chain came from a study of blood T cell repertoires in COVID-19. Whole-study context: Acute and convalescent COVID-19 specimens originated in the United States, Italy and Spain. PBMCs, B-cell-depleted T cells, or T cells provided the cDNA or gDNA that made up the material.

This CDR3 has 21 residues. V gave up 1 base and J gave up 7 bases, with 29 bases separating them. The table came from immunoSEQ multiplex PCR; TCRdb's copy has only in-frame clones and leaves some out. The sample lists about 360,000 clones; around nine tenths were seen once. The J gene is TRBJ1-6, the V gene TRBV23-1; possibly TRBD1 for D (5 bases). TRBV23-1 falls under the ORF class, with uncertain function. The sample taken for sequencing was peripheral blood. This sequence originates from a woman aged 55-69 years with COVID-19, enrolled during active disease. The CDR3 is CASSQWTPGQTNTAGNSPLHF. For the CDR3, the DNA is TGCGCCAGCAGTCAATGGACCCCCGGACAAACGAACACGGCTGGGAATTCACCCCTCCACTTT.